Shown below are 9 T cell receptor beta chains from a single sample sequenced in a study of graft-versus-host responses after intestinal transplantation. To release intraepithelial and lamina propria lymphocytes, the graft tissue was processed. The assay was immunoSEQ multiplex PCR, and TCRdb's table has in-frame clones only and misses some. This sample has 10,000 to 15,000 clones, with around three quarters found just once. Sequenced material: ileum tissue, taken 142 days after intestinal transplantation. The receptor set was obtained from a human patient who received an intestinal transplant, so some T cells may come from the graft donor.

The chain is built from TRBV6-5 and TRBJ1-2; TRBD1 matches 7 bases. CDR1 MNHEY and CDR2 SVGAGI come from the germline V gene. V trimming: 2 bases; J trimming: 4 bases; junction bases outside the gene matches: 4. CDR3 length equals 14 residues. The CDR3 here is CASSYLGQAYGYTF. CDR3 sequence (DNA): TGTGCCAGCAGTTACCTTGGACAGGCCTATGGCTACACCTTC.

The rearrangement links TRBV27 to TRBJ2-1; 8 nucleotides line up with TRBD2. The germline CDR1 and CDR2 sequences are MNHEY and SMNVEV (reference sequence). With V trimmed by 6 bases and J by 7 bases, 8 bases remained unmatched. This CDR3 has 14 residues. The CDR3 bases are TGTGCCAGCAGAACCGGGGGGGGCTGGAATGAGCAGTTCTTC. It specifies CASRTGGGWNEQFF.

The CDR3 sequence: CASSDPLRPQHF. The DNA for the CDR3 is TGCGCCAGCAGTGACCCCCTTCGGCCCCAGCATTTT. V usage is TRBV10-2 and J usage is TRBJ1-5; D is ambiguous. The CDR3 is 12 amino acids. The germline V gene has CDR1 WSHSY and CDR2 SAAADI. V shed 3 bases and J shed 9 bases, with 9 bases lying between them.

This clone has more than one count but fewer than ten. The chain joins TRBV2 to TRBJ1-2; a weak D match, TRBD1 (5 bases). The CDR3 extends over 15 amino acids. Trimming removed 1 base at V and 4 bases at J, with 13 bases between. Germline loops: CDR1 SNHLY, CDR2 FYNNEI. The CDR3 spells CASSEDRARVYGYTF. CDR3 DNA sequence: TGTGCCAGCAGTGAAGATCGTGCCAGGGTCTATGGCTACACCTTC.

In nucleotides, the CDR3 is TGTGCCAGCAGCTTAAGGGCAGGGTGGGTTTATGGCTACACCTTC. This sequence encodes CASSLRAGWVYGYTF. This rearrangement joins TRBV7-2 to TRBJ1-2; TRBD1 might be the D (5 bases). Germline V gives CDR1 SGHTA, CDR2 FQGNSA. Trimming took off 2 bases at V and 5 bases at J, with 15 bases between the two ends. The CDR3 is made up of 15 amino acids.

The chain recombines TRBV7-3 with TRBJ2-6; D is possibly TRBD2 (5 bases). Trimming stripped 2 bases from V and 0 bases from J, with 5 bases between. Germline CDR1 and CDR2: SGHTA and FQGTGA. This CDR3 is built from 15 residues. The CDR3 is CASSLGGSGANVLTF. DNA of the CDR3: TGTGCCAGCAGCTTAGGAGGCTCTGGGGCCAACGTCCTGACTTTC.

This rearrangement joins TRBV7-2 to TRBJ2-2; a weak D match, TRBD1 (5 bases). V shed 8 bases and J shed 5 bases, with 9 bases lying between them. Germline V lookup: CDR1 SGHTA, CDR2 FQGNSA. This CDR3 is 12 amino acids long. DNA for the CDR3: TGTGCCAGCGGGCAGGGTACCGGGGAGCTGTTTTTT. Protein sequence: CASGQGTGELFF.

The rearrangement links TRBV18 to TRBJ2-7; 11 bases fit TRBD1. The CDR3 consists of 14 residues. The germline CDR1 and CDR2 sequences are KGHSH and LQKENI. V shed 3 bases, J shed 7 bases, and the junction held 5 bases outside the gene matches. The DNA of the CDR3 is TGTGCCAGCTCACCCGGGACAGGGGGTAGGGAGCAGTACTTC. Its translation is CASSPGTGGREQYF.

There are a few counts of this clone. This chain joins TRBV4-1 and TRBJ2-3; 8 nucleotides align to TRBD2. Germline CDR1 reads MGHRA; CDR2 reads YSYEKL. The J segment lost 2 bases and the V segment lost 2 bases, leaving 6 bases of the junction unmatched. The CDR3 has 16 residues. CDR3 sequence reads: CASSQRAGGSTDTQYF. The CDR3 DNA reads as TGCGCCAGCAGCCAAAGGGCGGGAGGTTCCACAGATACGCAGTATTTT.